One sample yielded the 5 T cell receptor beta chains listed below, sequenced in a study of monozygotic twins with inflammatory bowel disease. TCRdb reprocessed the 5' RACE reads and stores each CDR3 protein as one record, lacking DNA. This table lists over 150,000 distinct CDR3 sequences. The specimen sequenced was blood. These TCRs come from a human donor with ulcerative colitis or Crohn's disease, or a healthy co-twin of an affected twin (not recorded which).

J is TRBJ2-7 and V is TRBV7-2; TCRdb returns TRBD1, unconfirmable since there is no DNA. Germline CDR1 reads SGHTA; CDR2 reads FQGNSA. This CDR3 comprises 15 residues. CDR3 protein: CASSLRGDLNYEQYF.

The chain is built from TRBV19 and TRBJ1-5; the D call from TCRdb, TRBD1, cannot be confirmed without DNA. The CDR3 is 14 residues long. CDR1 is LNHDA, CDR2 SQIVND, per germline (reference sequence). The CDR3 reads CASSTQGEGQPQHF.

This chain links TRBV4-2 with TRBJ1-1. Looked up from germline, CDR1 is LGHNA and CDR2 is YNFKEQ. This CDR3 contains 14 residues. This CDR3 is CASSQDQTNTEAFF.

CDR3 residues: CASSFPGSSYNEQFF. This chain joins TRBV7-9 and TRBJ2-1; TCRdb designates TRBD1, a call that cannot be tested without DNA. Germline-derived CDR1 and CDR2 are SEHNR and FQNEAQ (reference sequence). CDR3 length: 15 residues.

The chain is built from TRBV20-1 and TRBJ2-3; TCRdb reports TRBD2, a call that lacks DNA to check it against. Germline V gives CDR1 DFQATT, CDR2 SNEGSKA (reference sequence). CDR3 length equals 16 residues. The CDR3 loop reads CSASPLAGISTDTQYF.